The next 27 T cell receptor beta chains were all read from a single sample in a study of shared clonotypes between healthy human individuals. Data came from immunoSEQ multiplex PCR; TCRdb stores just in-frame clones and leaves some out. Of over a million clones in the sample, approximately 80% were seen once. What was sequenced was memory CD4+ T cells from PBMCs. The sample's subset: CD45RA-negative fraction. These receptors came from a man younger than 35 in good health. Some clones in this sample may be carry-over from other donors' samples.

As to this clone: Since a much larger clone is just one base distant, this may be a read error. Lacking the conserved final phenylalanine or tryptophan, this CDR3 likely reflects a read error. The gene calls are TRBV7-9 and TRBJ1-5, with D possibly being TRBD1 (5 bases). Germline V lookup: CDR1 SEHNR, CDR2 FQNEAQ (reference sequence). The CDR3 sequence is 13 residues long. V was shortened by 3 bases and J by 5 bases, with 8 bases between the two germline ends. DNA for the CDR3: TGTGCCAGCAGCTTGGGAGGGGATCAGCCCCAGCATCTT. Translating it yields CASSLGGDQPQHL.

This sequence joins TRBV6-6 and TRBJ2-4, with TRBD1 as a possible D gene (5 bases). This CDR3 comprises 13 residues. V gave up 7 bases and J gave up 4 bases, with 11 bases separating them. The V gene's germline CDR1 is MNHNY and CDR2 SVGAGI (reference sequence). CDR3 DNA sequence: TGTGCCAGCATCGGTGGGGCAAAAAACATTCAGTACTTC. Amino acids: CASIGGAKNIQYF.

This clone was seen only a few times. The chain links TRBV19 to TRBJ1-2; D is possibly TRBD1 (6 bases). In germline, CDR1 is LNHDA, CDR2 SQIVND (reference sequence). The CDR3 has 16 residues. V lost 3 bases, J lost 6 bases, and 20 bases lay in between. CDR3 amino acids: CASSMLQDRIMDGYTF. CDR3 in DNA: TGTGCCAGTAGTATGTTACAAGACAGGATCATGGATGGCTACACCTTC.

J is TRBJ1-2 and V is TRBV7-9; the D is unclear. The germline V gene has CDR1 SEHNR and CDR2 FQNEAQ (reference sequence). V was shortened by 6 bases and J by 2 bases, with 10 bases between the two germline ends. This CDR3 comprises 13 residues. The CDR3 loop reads CASSSPGNYGYTF. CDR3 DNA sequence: TGTGCCAGCAGTTCACCAGGCAACTATGGCTACACCTTC.

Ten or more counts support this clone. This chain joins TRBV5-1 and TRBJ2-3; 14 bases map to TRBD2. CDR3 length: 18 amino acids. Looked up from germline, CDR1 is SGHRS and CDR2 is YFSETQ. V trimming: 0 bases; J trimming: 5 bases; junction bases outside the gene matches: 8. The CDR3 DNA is TGCGCCAGCAGCTTGGCTCCGGGACTAGCGGGAGATAGAGATACGCAGTATTTT. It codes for CASSLAPGLAGDRDTQYF.

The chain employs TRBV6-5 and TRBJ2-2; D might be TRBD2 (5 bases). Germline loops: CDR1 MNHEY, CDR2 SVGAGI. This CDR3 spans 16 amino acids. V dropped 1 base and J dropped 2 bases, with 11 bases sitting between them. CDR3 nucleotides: TGTGCCAGCAGTTACTACCGAGCGGTAAACACCGGGGAGCTGTTTTTT. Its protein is CASSYYRAVNTGELFF.

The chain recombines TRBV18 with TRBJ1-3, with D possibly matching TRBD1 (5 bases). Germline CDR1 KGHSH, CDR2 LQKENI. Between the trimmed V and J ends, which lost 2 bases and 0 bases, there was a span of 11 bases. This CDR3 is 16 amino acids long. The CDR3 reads CASSPTTGLSGNTIYF. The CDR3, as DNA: TGTGCCAGCTCACCAACGACGGGACTCTCTGGAAACACCATATATTTT.

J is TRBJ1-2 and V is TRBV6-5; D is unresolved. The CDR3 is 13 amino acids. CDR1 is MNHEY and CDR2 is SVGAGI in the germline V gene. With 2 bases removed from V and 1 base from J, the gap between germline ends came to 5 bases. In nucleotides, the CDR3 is TGTGCCAGCAGTTACAAAAATAACTATGGCTACACCTTC. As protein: CASSYKNNYGYTF.

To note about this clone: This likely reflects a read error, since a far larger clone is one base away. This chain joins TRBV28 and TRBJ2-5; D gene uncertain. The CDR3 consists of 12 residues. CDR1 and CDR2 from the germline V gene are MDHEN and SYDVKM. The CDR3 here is CASSRNTETLYF. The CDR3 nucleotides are TGTGCCAGCAGTCGAAATACCGAGACCCTGTACTTC.

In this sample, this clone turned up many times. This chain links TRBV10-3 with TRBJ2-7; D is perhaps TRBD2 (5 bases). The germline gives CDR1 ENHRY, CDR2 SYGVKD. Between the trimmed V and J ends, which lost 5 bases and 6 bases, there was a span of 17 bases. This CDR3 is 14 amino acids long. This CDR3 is CAISPTLSSGEQYF. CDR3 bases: TGTGCCATCAGTCCTACCCTGTCCAGCGGCGAGCAGTACTTC.

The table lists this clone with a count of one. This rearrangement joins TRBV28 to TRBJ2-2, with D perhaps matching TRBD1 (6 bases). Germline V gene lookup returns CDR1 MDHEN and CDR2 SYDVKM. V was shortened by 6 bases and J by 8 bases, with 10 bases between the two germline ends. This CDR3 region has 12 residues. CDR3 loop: CASRGAGGELFF. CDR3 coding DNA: TGTGCCAGCAGGGGGGCCGGTGGGGAGCTGTTTTTT.

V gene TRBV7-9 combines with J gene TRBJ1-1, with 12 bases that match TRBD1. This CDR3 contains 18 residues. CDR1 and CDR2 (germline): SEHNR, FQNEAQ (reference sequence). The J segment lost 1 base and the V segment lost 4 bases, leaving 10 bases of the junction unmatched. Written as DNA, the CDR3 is TGTGCCAGCAGCTCTCCCCCCGGGACAGGGGGCGCGAACACTGAAGCTTTCTTT. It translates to CASSSPPGTGGANTEAFF.

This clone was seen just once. CDR3 DNA: TGTGCCAGCAGCTTAACGGGAGCTAGCACAGATACGCAGTATTTT. It specifies CASSLTGASTDTQYF. The J gene is TRBJ2-3, the V gene TRBV7-9, with D possibly being TRBD2 (6 bases). Germline CDR1 reads SEHNR; CDR2 reads FQNEAQ (reference sequence). Deletions cut 2 bases from V and 0 bases from J, with 9 bases between. The CDR3 is 15 residues long.

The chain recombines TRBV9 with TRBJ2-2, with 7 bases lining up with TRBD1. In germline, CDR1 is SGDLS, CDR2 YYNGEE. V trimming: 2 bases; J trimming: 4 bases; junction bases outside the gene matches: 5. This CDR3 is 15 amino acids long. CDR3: CASSVLRGTTGELFF. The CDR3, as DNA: TGTGCCAGCAGCGTCCTCAGGGGGACCACCGGGGAGCTGTTTTTT.

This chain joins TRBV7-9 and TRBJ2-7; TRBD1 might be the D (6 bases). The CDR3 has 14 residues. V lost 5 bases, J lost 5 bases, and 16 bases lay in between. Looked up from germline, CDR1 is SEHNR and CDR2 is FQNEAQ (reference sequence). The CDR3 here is CASSPLGGWNEQYF. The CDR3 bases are TGTGCCAGCAGCCCCCTAGGGGGTTGGAACGAGCAGTACTTC.

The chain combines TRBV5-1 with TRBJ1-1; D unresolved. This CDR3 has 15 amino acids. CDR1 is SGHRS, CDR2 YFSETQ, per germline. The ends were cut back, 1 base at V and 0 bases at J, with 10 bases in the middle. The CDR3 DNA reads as TGCGCCAGCAGCTTGCTCGCCAGTATGAACACTGAAGCTTTCTTT. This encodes CASSLLASMNTEAFF.

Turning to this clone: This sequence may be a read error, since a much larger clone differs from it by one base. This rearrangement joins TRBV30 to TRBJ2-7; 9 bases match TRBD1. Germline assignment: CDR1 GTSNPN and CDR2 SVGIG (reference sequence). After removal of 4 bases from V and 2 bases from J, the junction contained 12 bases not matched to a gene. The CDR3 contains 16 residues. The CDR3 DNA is TGTGCCTGGAAGGGACAGGGATGGGAGTTTGCCTACGAGCAGTACTTC. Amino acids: CAWKGQGWEFAYEQYF.

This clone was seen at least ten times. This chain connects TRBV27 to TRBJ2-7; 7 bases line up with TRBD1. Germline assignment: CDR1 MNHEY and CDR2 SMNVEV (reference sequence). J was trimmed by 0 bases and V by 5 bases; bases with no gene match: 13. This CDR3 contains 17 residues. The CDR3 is CASSLHPPQGSSYEQYF. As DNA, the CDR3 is TGTGCCAGCAGTCTACATCCGCCACAGGGGAGCTCCTACGAGCAGTACTTC.

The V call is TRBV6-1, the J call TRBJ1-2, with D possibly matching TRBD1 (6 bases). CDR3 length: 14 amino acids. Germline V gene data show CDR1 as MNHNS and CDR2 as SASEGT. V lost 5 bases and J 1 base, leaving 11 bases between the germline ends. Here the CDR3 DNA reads TGTGCCAGCAGTCTGAACAGGGATAACTATGGCTACACCTTC. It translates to CASSLNRDNYGYTF.

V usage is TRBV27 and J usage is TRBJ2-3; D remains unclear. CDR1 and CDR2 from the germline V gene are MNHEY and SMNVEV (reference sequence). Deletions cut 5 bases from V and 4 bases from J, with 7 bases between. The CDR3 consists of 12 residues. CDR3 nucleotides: TGTGCCAGCAGTCGACAACCAGATACGCAGTATTTT. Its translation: CASSRQPDTQYF.

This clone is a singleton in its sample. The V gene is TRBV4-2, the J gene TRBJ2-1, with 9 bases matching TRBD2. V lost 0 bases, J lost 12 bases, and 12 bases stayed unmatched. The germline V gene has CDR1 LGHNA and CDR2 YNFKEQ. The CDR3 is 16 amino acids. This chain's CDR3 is CASSQDSAGGPKGQFF. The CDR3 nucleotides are TGTGCCAGCAGCCAAGATTCGGCGGGAGGGCCGAAGGGGCAGTTCTTC.

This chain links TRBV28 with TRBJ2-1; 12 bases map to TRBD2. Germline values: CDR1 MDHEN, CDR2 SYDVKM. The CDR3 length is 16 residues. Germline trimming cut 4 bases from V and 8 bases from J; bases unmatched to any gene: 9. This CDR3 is CASSYRLAGEEYEQFF. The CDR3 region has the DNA TGTGCCAGCAGTTACCGACTAGCGGGAGAGGAATATGAGCAGTTCTTC.

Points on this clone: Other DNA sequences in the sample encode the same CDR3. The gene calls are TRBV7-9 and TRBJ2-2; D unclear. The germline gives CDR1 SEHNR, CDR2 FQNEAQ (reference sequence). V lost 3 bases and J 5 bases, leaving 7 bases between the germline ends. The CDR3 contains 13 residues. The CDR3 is CASSLWGTGELFF. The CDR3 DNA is TGTGCCAGCAGCTTGTGGGGTACCGGGGAGCTGTTTTTT.

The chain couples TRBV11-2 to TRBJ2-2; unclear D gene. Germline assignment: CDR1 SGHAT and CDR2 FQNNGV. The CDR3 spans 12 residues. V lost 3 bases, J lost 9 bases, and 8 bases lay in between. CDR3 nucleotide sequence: TGTGCCAGCAGCTTTAAGGCCCGGGAGCTGTTTTTT. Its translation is CASSFKARELFF.

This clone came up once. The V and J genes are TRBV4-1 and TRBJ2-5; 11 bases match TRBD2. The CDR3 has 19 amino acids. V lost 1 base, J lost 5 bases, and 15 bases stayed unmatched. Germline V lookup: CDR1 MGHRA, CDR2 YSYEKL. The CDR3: CASSQGYGYPSGRWETQYF. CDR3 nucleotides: TGCGCCAGCAGCCAAGGTTATGGGTATCCTAGCGGGAGGTGGGAGACCCAGTACTTC.

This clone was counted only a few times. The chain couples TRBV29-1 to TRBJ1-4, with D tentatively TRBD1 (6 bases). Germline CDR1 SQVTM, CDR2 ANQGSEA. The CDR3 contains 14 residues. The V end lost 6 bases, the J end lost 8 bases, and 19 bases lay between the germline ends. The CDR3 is CSVPDGQRGEKLFF. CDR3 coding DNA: TGCAGCGTCCCAGATGGACAGCGAGGGGAAAAACTGTTTTTT.

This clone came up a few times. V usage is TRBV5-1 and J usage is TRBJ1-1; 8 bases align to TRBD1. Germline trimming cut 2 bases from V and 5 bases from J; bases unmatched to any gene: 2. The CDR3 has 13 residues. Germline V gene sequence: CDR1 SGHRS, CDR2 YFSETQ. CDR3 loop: CASSFTGGTEAFF. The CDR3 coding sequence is TGCGCCAGCAGCTTCACAGGGGGAACTGAAGCTTTCTTT.